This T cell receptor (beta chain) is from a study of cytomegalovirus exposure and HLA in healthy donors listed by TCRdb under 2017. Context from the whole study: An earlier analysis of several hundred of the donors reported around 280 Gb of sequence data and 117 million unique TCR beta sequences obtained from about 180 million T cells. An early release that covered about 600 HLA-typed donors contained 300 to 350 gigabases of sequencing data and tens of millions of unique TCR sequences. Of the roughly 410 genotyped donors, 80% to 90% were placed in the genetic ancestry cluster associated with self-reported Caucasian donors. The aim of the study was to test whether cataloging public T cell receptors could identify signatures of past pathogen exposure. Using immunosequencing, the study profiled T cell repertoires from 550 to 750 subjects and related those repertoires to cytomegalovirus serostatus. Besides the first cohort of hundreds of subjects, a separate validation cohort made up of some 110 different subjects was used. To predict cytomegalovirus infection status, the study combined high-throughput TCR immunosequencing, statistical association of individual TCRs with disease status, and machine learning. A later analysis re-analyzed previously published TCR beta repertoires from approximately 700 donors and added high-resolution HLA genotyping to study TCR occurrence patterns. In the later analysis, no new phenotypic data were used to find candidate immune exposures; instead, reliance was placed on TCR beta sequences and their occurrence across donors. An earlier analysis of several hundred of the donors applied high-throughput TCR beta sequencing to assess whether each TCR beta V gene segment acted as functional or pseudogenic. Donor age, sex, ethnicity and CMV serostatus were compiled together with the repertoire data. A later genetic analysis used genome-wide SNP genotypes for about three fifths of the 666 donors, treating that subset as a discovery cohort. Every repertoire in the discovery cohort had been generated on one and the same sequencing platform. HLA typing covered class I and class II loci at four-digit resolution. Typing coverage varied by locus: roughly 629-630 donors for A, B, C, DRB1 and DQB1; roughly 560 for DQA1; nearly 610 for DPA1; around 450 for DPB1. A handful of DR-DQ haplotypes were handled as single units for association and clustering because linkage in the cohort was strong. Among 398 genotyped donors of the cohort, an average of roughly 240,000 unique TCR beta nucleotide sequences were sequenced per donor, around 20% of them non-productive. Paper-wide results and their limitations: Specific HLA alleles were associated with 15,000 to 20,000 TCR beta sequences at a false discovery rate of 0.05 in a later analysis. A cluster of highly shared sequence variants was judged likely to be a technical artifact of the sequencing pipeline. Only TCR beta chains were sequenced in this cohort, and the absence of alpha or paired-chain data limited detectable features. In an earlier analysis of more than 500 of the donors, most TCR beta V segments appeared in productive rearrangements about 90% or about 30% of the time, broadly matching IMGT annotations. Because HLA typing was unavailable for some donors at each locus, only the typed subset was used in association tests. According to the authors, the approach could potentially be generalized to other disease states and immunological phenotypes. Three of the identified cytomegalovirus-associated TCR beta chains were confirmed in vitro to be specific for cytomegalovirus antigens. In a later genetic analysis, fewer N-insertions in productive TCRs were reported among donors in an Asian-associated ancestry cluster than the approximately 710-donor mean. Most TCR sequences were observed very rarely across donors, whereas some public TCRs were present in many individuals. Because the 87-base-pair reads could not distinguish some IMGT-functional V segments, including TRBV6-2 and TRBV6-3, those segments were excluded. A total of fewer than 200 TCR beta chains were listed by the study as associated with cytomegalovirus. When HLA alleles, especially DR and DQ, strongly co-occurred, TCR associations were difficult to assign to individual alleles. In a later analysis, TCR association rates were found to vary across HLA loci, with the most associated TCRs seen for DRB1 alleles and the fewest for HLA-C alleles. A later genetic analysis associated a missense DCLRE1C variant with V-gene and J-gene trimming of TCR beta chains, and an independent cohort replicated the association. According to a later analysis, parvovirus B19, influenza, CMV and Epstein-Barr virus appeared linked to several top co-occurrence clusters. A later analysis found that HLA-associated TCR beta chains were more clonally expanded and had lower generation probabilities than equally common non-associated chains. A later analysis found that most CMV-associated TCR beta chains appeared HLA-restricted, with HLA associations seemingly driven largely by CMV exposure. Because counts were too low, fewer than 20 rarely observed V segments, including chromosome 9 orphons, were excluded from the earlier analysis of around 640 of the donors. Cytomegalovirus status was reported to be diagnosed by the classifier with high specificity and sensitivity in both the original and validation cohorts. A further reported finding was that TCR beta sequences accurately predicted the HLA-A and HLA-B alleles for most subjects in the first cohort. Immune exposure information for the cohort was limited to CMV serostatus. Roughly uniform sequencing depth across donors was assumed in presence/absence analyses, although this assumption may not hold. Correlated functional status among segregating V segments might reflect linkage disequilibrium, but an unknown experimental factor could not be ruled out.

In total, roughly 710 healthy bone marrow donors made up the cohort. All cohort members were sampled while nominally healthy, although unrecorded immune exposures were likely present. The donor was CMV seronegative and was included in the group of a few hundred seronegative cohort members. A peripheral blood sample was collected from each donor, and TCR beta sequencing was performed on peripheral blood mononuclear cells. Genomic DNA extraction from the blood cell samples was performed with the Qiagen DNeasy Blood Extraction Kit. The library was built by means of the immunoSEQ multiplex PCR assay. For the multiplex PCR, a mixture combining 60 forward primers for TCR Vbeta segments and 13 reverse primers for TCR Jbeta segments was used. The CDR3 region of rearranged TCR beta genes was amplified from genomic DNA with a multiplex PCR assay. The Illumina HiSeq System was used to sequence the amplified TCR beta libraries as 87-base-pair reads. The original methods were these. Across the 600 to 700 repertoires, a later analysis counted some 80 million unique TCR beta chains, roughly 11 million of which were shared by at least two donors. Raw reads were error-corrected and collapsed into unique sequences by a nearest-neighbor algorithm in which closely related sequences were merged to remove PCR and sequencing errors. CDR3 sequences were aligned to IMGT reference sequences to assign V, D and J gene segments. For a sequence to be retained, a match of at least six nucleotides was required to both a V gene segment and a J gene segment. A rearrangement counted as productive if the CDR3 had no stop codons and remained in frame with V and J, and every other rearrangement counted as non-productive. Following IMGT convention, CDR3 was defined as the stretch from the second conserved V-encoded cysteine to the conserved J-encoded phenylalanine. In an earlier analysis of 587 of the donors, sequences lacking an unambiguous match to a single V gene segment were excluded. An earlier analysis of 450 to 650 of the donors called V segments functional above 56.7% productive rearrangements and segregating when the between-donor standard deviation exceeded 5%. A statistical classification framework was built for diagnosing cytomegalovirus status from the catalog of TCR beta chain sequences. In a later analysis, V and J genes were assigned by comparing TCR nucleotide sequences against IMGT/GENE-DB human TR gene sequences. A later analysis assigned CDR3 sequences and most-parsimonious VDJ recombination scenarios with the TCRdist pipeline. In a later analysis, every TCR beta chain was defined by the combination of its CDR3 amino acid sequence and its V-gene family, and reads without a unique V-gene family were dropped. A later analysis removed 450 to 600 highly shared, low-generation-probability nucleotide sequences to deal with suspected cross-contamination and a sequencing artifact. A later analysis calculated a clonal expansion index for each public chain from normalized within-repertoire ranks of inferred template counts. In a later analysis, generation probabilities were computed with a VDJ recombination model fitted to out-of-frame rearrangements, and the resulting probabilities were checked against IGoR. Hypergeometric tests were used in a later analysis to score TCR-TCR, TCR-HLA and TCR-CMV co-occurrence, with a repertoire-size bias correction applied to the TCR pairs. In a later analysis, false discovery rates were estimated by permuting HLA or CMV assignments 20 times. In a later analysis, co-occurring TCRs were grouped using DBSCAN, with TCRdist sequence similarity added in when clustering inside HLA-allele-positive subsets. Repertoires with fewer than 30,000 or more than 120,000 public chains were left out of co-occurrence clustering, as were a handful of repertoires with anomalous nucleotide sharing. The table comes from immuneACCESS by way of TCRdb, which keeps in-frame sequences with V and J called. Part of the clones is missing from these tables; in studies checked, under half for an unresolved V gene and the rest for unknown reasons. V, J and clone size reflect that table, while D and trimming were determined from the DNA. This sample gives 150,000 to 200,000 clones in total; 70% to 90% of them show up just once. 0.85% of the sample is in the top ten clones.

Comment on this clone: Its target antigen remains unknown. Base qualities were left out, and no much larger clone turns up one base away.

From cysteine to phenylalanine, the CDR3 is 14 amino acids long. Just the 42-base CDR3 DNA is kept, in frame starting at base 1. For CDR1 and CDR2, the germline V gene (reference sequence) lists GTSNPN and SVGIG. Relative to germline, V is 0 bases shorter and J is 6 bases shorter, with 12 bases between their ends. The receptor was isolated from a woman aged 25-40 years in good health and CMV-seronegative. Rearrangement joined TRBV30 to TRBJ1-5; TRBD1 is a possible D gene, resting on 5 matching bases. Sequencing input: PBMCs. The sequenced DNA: TGTGCCTGGAGTGTAAGCAGGGAAGGTCAGCCCCAGCATTTT. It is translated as CAWSVSREGQPQHF.